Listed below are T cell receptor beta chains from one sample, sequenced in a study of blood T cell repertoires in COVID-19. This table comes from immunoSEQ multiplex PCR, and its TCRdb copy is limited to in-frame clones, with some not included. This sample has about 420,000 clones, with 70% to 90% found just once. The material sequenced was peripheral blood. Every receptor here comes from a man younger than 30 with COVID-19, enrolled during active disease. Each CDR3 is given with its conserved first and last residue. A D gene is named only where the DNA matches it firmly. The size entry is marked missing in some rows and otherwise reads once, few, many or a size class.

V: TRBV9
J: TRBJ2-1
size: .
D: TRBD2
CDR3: CASSVVGTSGEQFF
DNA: TGTGCCAGCAGCGTAGTGGGGACTAGCGGTGAGCAGTTCTTC

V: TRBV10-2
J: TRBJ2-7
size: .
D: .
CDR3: CATLKGGTQIEQYF
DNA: TGCGCCACCTTAAAGGGAGGAACACAGATCGAGCAGTACTTC

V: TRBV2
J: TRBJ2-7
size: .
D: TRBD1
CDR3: CASKGQDSYEQYF
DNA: TGTGCCAGCAAGGGACAGGACTCCTACGAGCAGTACTTC

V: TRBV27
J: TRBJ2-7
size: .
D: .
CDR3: CASPTCVYEQYF
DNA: TGTGCCAGCCCAACGTGCGTATACGAGCAGTACTTC

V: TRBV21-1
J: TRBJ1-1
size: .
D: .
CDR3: CASSKRGPRVNAFF
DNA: TGTGCCAGCAGCAAAAGAGGACCCAGGGTGAATGCTTTCTTT

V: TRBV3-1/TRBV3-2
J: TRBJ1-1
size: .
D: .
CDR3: CASSQANGVGAFF
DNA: TGTGCCAGCAGCCAAGCAAACGGGGTGGGAGCTTTCTTT

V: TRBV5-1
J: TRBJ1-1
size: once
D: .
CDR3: CASSPERGGEAFF
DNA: TGCGCCAGCAGCCCGGAACGGGGGGGGGAAGCTTTCTTT

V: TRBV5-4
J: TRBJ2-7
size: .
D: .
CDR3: CASSPGLPYEQYF
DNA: TGTGCCAGCAGCCCGGGACTTCCCTACGAGCAGTACTTC

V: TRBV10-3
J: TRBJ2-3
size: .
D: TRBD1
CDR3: CAIKPTGGDTQYF
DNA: TGTGCCATCAAGCCAACAGGGGGAGATACGCAGTATTTT

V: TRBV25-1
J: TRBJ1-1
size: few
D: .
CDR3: CASSTTGRTEAFF
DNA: TGTGCCAGCAGTACGACCGGGAGGACTGAAGCTTTCTTT

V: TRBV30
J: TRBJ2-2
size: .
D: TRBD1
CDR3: CACRTGFTGELFF
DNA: TGTGCCTGTCGGACAGGGTTTACCGGGGAGCTGTTTTTT

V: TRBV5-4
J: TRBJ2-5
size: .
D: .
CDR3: CASSFDSGLQGETQYF
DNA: TGTGCCAGCAGCTTCGACTCGGGACTCCAAGGAGAGACCCAGTACTTC

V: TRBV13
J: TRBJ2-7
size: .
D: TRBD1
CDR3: CASSPGTGNSYEQYF
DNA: TGTGCCAGCAGCCCAGGGACAGGGAACTCCTACGAGCAGTACTTC

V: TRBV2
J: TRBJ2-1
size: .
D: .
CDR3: CASSRGKSYNEQFF
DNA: TGTGCCAGCAGTAGGGGGAAGTCCTACAATGAGCAGTTCTTC

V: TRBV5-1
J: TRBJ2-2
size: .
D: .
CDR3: CASSFEANLGELFF
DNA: TGCGCCAGCAGCTTTGAAGCGAACTTAGGGGAGCTGTTTTTT

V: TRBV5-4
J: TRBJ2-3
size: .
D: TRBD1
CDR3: CASSSGQHTDTQYF
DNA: TGTGCCAGCAGCTCGGGACAGCACACAGATACGCAGTATTTT

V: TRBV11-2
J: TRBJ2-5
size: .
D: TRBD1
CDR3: CASSPRQGEEETQYF
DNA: TGTGCCAGCAGCCCCCGACAGGGGGAGGAAGAGACCCAGTACTTC

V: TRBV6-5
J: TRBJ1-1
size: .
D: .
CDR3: CASSWEGNTEAFF
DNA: TGTGCCAGCAGCTGGGAGGGAAACACTGAAGCTTTCTTT

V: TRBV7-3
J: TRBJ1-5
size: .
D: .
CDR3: CASSNLQGFQPQHF
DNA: TGTGCCAGCAGTAACCTCCAGGGATTTCAGCCCCAGCATTTT

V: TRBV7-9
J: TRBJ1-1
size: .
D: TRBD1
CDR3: CASSPQTGLNTEAFF
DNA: TGTGCCAGCAGCCCCCAGACAGGGCTGAACACTGAAGCTTTCTTT

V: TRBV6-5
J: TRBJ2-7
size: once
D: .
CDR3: CASSYGSGSYEQYF
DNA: TGTGCCAGCAGTTACGGTAGCGGTTCCTACGAGCAGTACTTC

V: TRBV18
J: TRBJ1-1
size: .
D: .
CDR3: CASSLSNTEAFF
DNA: TGTGCCAGCTCTTTATCTAACACTGAAGCTTTCTTT

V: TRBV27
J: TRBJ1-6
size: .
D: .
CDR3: CASSFDRIYNSPLHF
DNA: TGTGCCAGCAGTTTTGACAGAATCTATAATTCACCCCTCCACTTT

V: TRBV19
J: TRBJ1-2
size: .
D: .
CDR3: CASTTKPGLNYGYTF
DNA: TGTGCCAGTACCACGAAGCCCGGTCTTAACTATGGCTACACCTTC

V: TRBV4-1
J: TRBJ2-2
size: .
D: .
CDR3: CASSQPLGELFF
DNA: TGCGCCAGCAGCCAACCCCTCGGGGAGCTGTTTTTT

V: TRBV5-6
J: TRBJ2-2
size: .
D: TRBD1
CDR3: CASRDRVAGELFF
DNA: TGTGCCAGCAGGGACAGGGTGGCCGGGGAGCTGTTTTTT

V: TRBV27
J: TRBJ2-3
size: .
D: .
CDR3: CASSFGVGGTDTQYF
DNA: TGTGCCAGCTCCTTCGGGGTCGGGGGAACAGATACGCAGTATTTT

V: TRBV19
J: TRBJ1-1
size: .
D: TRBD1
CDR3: CASKSLVGQTNTEAFF
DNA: TGTGCCAGTAAAAGTCTAGTGGGACAGACGAACACTGAAGCTTTCTTT

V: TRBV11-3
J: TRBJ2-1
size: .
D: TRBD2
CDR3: CASSLEREAAYNEQFF
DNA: TGTGCCAGCAGCTTAGAGCGGGAGGCTGCGTACAATGAGCAGTTCTTC

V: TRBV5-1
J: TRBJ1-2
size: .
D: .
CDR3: CASREVQGSTYGYTF
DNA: TGCGCCAGCAGGGAGGTACAGGGTTCAACCTATGGCTACACCTTC

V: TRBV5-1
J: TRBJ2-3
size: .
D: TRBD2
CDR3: CASRPTSGRYTQYF
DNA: TGCGCCAGCAGACCCACTAGCGGGAGATATACGCAGTATTTT

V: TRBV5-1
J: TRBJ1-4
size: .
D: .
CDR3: CASSLSGGANEKLFF
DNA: TGCGCCAGCAGCTTGAGTGGAGGGGCTAATGAAAAACTGTTTTTT